Below are 16 T cell receptor beta chains sequenced from a single sample in a study of blood T cell repertoires in COVID-19. TCRdb's copy holds only in-frame clones and misses some; the assay was immunoSEQ multiplex PCR. This sample has 400,000 to 500,000 clones, with roughly 88% found just once. The sequencing input was PBMCs or T cells enriched from blood (not recorded which). These receptors all stem from a woman between 40 and 50 years old who had recovered from COVID-19.

The chain couples TRBV3-1 (or the pseudogene TRBV3-2) to TRBJ1-1; possible D gene TRBD1, 6 bases. CDR3 length: 15 amino acids. The germline gives CDR1 LGHDT, CDR2 YNNKEL (reference sequence). V was trimmed by 5 bases and J by 4 bases, leaving 17 bases between them. The CDR3 protein is CASSLRGSGITEAFF. The CDR3 nucleotides read TGTGCCAGCAGCTTAAGGGGGAGTGGGATCACTGAAGCTTTCTTT.

This chain links TRBV5-4 with TRBJ2-4; TRBD2 aligns across 14 bases. The CDR3 contains 16 residues. J gave up 7 bases and V 4 bases, and 7 bases lay outside the gene matches. Per the germline V gene, CDR1 is SGHNT and CDR2 is YYREEE (reference sequence). CDR3 protein: CASSSGTSGSQNIQYF. CDR3 bases: TGTGCCAGCAGCAGCGGGACTAGCGGGAGTCAGAACATTCAGTACTTC.

The rearrangement links TRBV3-1 (or the pseudogene TRBV3-2) to TRBJ2-5, with TRBD2 as a possible D gene (5 bases). This CDR3 spans 13 amino acids. Trimming took off 3 bases at V and 6 bases at J, with 11 bases between the two ends. Germline loops: CDR1 LGHDT, CDR2 YNNKEL (reference sequence). For the CDR3, the DNA is TGTGCCAGCAGCCACGGGAAAATGAAGACCCAGTACTTC. It yields the protein CASSHGKMKTQYF.

The table lists this clone with a count of one. The chain uses TRBV5-1 and TRBJ1-1; the D is unclear. The CDR3 length is 15 residues. Germline V gives CDR1 SGHRS, CDR2 YFSETQ. Trimming cost V 5 bases and J 0 bases, with 14 bases left between them. The CDR3 loop is CASSQTTGLNTEAFF. CDR3 nucleotides: TGCGCCAGCAGTCAAACGACCGGGTTGAACACTGAAGCTTTCTTT.

V is TRBV6-5 and J is TRBJ1-2, with D possibly being TRBD1 (6 bases). Per germline, CDR1 MNHEY and CDR2 SVGAGI. This CDR3 region has 15 residues. The V end lost 0 bases, the J end lost 3 bases, and 11 bases lay between the germline ends. CDR3 coding DNA: TGTGCCAGCAGTTACTCCACAGGGAGGGACTATGGCTACACCTTC. It specifies CASSYSTGRDYGYTF.

This clone showed up just once. This rearrangement joins TRBV6-5 to TRBJ1-1; 8 positions match TRBD1. CDR3 length: 16 amino acids. With 0 bases clipped from V and 5 bases from J, the junction kept 8 bases outside the gene matches. Germline CDR1 reads MNHEY; CDR2 reads SVGAGI. The CDR3 DNA is TGTGCCAGCAGTTACTCCTCACAGGGGGGCCAGACTGAAGCTTTCTTT. Its translation is CASSYSSQGGQTEAFF.

The chain uses TRBV2 and TRBJ2-1, with 13 nucleotides matching TRBD2. CDR3 length: 15 residues. With V trimmed by 9 bases and J by 3 bases, 5 bases remained unmatched. Per the germline V gene, CDR1 is SNHLY and CDR2 is FYNNEI. The CDR3 bases are TGTGCCAGTAAAAGACTAGCGGGAGGCTACAATGAGCAGTTCTTC. It encodes CASKRLAGGYNEQFF.

The genes are TRBV11-2 and TRBJ1-5; 7 bases line up with TRBD1. Germline lookup yields CDR1 SGHAT and CDR2 FQNNGV. The CDR3 runs to 14 residues. The V segment lost 4 bases and the J segment 2 bases; nucleotides outside the gene matches: 2. The DNA of the CDR3 is TGTGCCAGCAGCTCCGGACAGGGCAATCAGCCCCAGCATTTT. Protein: CASSSGQGNQPQHF.

This clone was counted a single time. The chain carries TRBV18 and TRBJ1-1; possible D gene TRBD1, 5 bases. Trimming removed 3 bases at V and 2 bases at J, with 10 bases between. The CDR3 sequence is 14 residues long. The germline V gene encodes CDR1 KGHSH and CDR2 LQKENI. CDR3 DNA: TGTGCCAGCTCACCGTCGCAGGGTAACACTGAAGCTTTCTTT. Translation: CASSPSQGNTEAFF.

The V and J genes are TRBV10-3 and TRBJ2-1; 9 nucleotides line up with TRBD2. The CDR3 has 15 residues. Losses at the gene ends were 7 bases for V and 7 bases for J; bases not matched to a gene: 11. Germline CDR1 ENHRY, CDR2 SYGVKD. CDR3 DNA sequence: TGTGCCATCATGGGGGGTGCGAGCGGGAGGAATGAGCAGTTCTTC. It encodes CAIMGGASGRNEQFF.

V and J are TRBV27 and TRBJ1-5, with TRBD1 matching 11 bases. The CDR3 has 16 residues. Germline trimming cut 5 bases from V and 4 bases from J; bases unmatched to any gene: 7. Germline CDR1 reads MNHEY; CDR2 reads SMNVEV (reference sequence). CDR3 amino acids: CASSDGTGGFNQPQHF. CDR3 sequence (DNA): TGTGCCAGCAGTGACGGGACAGGGGGATTTAATCAGCCCCAGCATTTT.

The chain uses TRBV10-3 and TRBJ1-3, with D perhaps TRBD1 (6 bases). Between the trimmed V and J ends, which lost 10 bases and 2 bases, there was a span of 12 bases. There are 13 residues in the CDR3. The germline gives CDR1 ENHRY, CDR2 SYGVKD. The CDR3 sequence: CATLAGAGNTIYF. CDR3 DNA: TGTGCCACTTTAGCAGGGGCTGGAAACACCATATATTTT.

The chain uses TRBV25-1 and TRBJ2-1; 10 bases fit TRBD1. V was clipped by 8 bases and J by 7 bases; unmatched bases: 5. The CDR3 runs to 13 residues. Germline CDR1 and CDR2: MGHDK and SYGVNS. The CDR3, as DNA: TGTGCCAGCCAAGGGACAGGGGAGAATGAGCAGTTCTTC. It encodes CASQGTGENEQFF.

The chain carries TRBV6-5 and TRBJ2-7; D gene ambiguous. The CDR3 runs to 14 residues. The germline V gene has CDR1 MNHEY and CDR2 SVGAGI. V shed 2 bases and J shed 3 bases, with 11 bases lying between them. The CDR3 region has the DNA TGTGCCAGCAGTTACGCCAGGTCCCTCTACGAGCAGTACTTC. Amino acid sequence: CASSYARSLYEQYF.

This clone was counted once. The V and J genes are TRBV6-5 and TRBJ2-7; 7 nucleotides align to TRBD2. This CDR3 has 15 residues. V lost 6 bases, J lost 0 bases, and 8 bases stayed unmatched. Germline CDR1 MNHEY, CDR2 SVGAGI. CDR3 residues: CASRPQGLSSYEQYF. CDR3 nucleotides: TGTGCCAGCAGACCTCAGGGACTATCCTCCTACGAGCAGTACTTC.

The J gene is TRBJ1-1, the V gene TRBV10-1; tentatively, D is TRBD1 (6 bases). Trimming stripped 0 bases from V and 1 base from J, with 12 bases between. Per the germline V gene, CDR1 is WNHNN and CDR2 is SYGVQD (reference sequence). This CDR3 region has 16 residues. CDR3 sequence: CASSESRGGPNTEAFF. CDR3 nucleotide sequence: TGCGCCAGCAGTGAGTCGAGGGGGGGTCCGAACACTGAAGCTTTCTTT.